This TCR beta chain was identified in a study of blood T cell repertoires in COVID-19. Germline V gene sequence: CDR1 SGHDT, CDR2 YYEEEE. J gave up 2 bases and V 3 bases, and 6 bases lay outside the gene matches. The length of the CDR3 is 17 residues. The data were produced by immunoSEQ multiplex PCR, yet TCRdb's version contains in-frame clones alone and is incomplete. The data hold 150,000 to 200,000 clones, with 85% to 90% observed a single time. The rearrangement links TRBV5-6 to TRBJ2-3; 13 positions agree with TRBD2. Sequenced material: peripheral blood. The source of this sequence is a man aged 40-55 years with active or convalescent COVID-19. This CDR3 reads CASSSTGLAGVTDTQYF. As DNA, the CDR3 is TGTGCCAGCAGCTCGACAGGACTAGCGGGGGTCACAGATACGCAGTATTTT. Full variable domain (remainder filled in from reference TRBV5-6 and TRBJ2-3): DAGVTQSPTHLIKTRGQQVTLRCSPKSGHDTVSWYQQALGQGPQFIFQYYEEEERQRGNFPDRFSGHQFPNYSSELNVNALLLGDSALYLCASSSTGLAGVTDTQYFGPGTRLTVL.